Listed below are T cell receptor beta chains from one sample, sequenced in a study of CD8+CD57+ T cells in acquired aplastic anemia. TCRdb reanalysed the reads using MiXCR and keeps one entry per CDR3 protein. The table includes about half a million distinct CDR3 sequences, less than 35% detected once. The specimen was sorted CD4+, CD8+, or CD8+CD57+ T cells (not recorded which) from PBMCs. These receptors were taken from a human donor with aplastic anemia. The CDR3 runs from the conserved cysteine through the conserved F or W. Each record gives: J gene, clone size, D gene, V gene, CDR3 protein, CDR3 DNA. D genes are given only for firm matches. Only some rows state a clone size, as once, few, many or a class for expanded clones.

TRBJ1-2	NA	NA	TRBV6-1	CASRRTGGYGYTF	TGTGCCAGCCGTAGGACCGGCGGGTATGGCTACACCTTC
TRBJ1-1	NA	NA	TRBV19	CATEDRWNTEAFF	TGTGCCACCGAGGACCGGTGGAACACTGAAGCTTTCTTT
TRBJ1-1	many	NA	TRBV10-1	CASSEGGAEAFF	TGCGCCAGCAGTGAGGGGGGGGCTGAAGCTTTCTTT
TRBJ2-1	NA	TRBD2	TRBV20-1	CSARGTTSGWYNEQFF	TGCAGTGCTAGAGGAACAACTAGCGGGTGGTACAATGAGCAGTTCTTC
TRBJ1-4	NA	NA	TRBV6-1	CASTSSEKLFF	TGTGCCAGCACCTCCAGTGAAAAACTGTTTTTT
TRBJ2-1	NA	NA	TRBV30	CASARRLSNEQFF	TGTGCCAGCGCGAGACGGCTGTCCAATGAGCAGTTCTTC
TRBJ2-7	NA	NA	TRBV5-1	CASSLAVTGKSYEQYF	TGCGCCAGCAGCTTGGCCGTCACAGGGAAATCCTACGAGCAGTACTTC
TRBJ2-5	NA	TRBD2	TRBV15	CATSSWLAGEETQYF	TGTGCCACCAGCAGCTGGCTAGCGGGAGAAGAGACCCAGTACTTC
TRBJ1-6	many	NA	TRBV19	CASSEARGRYSPLHF	TGTGCCAGTAGTGAGGCCCGGGGGCGATATTCACCCCTCCACTTT
TRBJ1-2	many	NA	TRBV12-3/TRBV12-4	CASSSTDYGYTF	TGTGCCAGCAGCTCAACGGACTATGGCTACACCTTC
TRBJ1-4	many	NA	TRBV2	CASSAGGGYEKLFF	TGTGCCAGCAGTGCGGGGGGGGGATACGAAAAACTGTTTTTT
TRBJ2-5	NA	NA	TRBV19	CACKEASKETQYF	TGTGCCTGTAAGGAGGCATCTAAAGAGACCCAGTACTTC
TRBJ2-5	NA	TRBD1	TRBV4-1	CASSLRQGAVETQYF	TGCGCCAGCAGCCTCCGACAGGGGGCTGTGGAAACCCAGTACTTC
TRBJ2-2	many	NA	TRBV7-6	CASSQTPPANTGELFF	TGTGCCAGCAGTCAAACCCCCCCAGCGAACACCGGGGAGCTGTTTTTT
TRBJ2-7	many	NA	TRBV7-9	CASSPQGAAPHEQYF	TGTGCCAGCAGCCCTCAGGGTGCAGCCCCCCACGAGCAGTACTTC
TRBJ2-5	many	TRBD2	TRBV2	CASTGGGGETQYF	TGTGCCAGCACGGGCGGGGGGGGGGAGACCCAGTACTTC
TRBJ2-6	few	NA	TRBV20-1	CSAREWTDTSGANVLTF	TGCAGTGCTAGAGAATGGACAGATACCTCTGGGGCCAACGTCCTGACTTTC
TRBJ2-1	NA	TRBD2	TRBV19	CASSITLGTSGNNEQFF	TGTGCCAGTAGTATCACTTTGGGGACTAGCGGCAACAATGAGCAGTTCTTC
TRBJ2-1	few	TRBD2	TRBV20-1	CSAREGLAGGFNEQFF	TGCAGTGCTAGAGAAGGACTAGCGGGAGGGTTCAATGAGCAGTTCTTC
TRBJ1-2	many	TRBD1	TRBV2	CASSEESGQVNYGYTF	TGTGCCAGCAGTGAAGAGTCCGGACAGGTCAACTATGGCTACACCTTC
TRBJ2-1	many	NA	TRBV25-1	CASSEYPVQTDNNEQFF	TGTGCCAGCAGTGAATATCCCGTTCAGACGGACAACAATGAGCAGTTCTTC
TRBJ2-7	few	NA	TRBV4-2	CASSRDSGSGTYEQYF	TGTGCCAGCAGCCGGGACAGCGGTAGCGGGACCTACGAGCAGTACTTC
TRBJ1-2	NA	TRBD1	TRBV10-1	CASSHIGQGANGYTF	TGTGCCAGCAGCCACATTGGACAGGGGGCAAATGGCTACACCTTC
TRBJ2-7	many	NA	TRBV20-1	CSARIGVTTHEQYF	TGCAGTGCTAGAATCGGGGTAACCACCCACGAGCAGTACTTC
TRBJ2-5	few	NA	TRBV20-1	CSARTGFAGPQETQYF	TGCAGTGCTAGAACCGGTTTTGCAGGGCCCCAAGAGACCCAGTACTTC
TRBJ2-1	few	NA	TRBV20-1	CSARGFQNGYNEQFF	TGCAGTGCTAGGGGGTTCCAGAACGGCTACAATGAGCAGTTCTTC
TRBJ1-2	few	TRBD1	TRBV24-1	CATSQDRGHGYTF	TGTGCCACCAGTCAGGACAGGGGGCATGGCTACACCTTC
TRBJ2-7	many	TRBD2	TRBV2	CASSVGRAGEQYF	TGTGCCAGCAGTGTCGGGAGGGCCGGGGAGCAGTACTTC
TRBJ2-1	NA	TRBD2	TRBV15	CASSKLSGGADEQFF	TGTGCCTCCAGCAAATTAAGCGGGGGGGCGGATGAGCAGTTCTTC
TRBJ2-7	NA	TRBD1	TRBV6-2/TRBV6-3	CASAFPTIGDSSYEQYF	TGTGCCAGCGCATTTCCTACTATTGGGGACAGCTCCTACGAGCAGTACTTC
TRBJ1-5	many	NA	TRBV2	CASTTGFGDQPQHF	TGTGCCAGCACTACGGGATTTGGGGATCAGCCCCAGCATTTT
TRBJ2-7	once	NA	TRBV10-3	CAISEDRNKYEQYF	TGTGCCATCAGTGAGGATCGGAACAAATACGAGCAGTACTTC
TRBJ2-5	few	NA	TRBV7-2	CASSLSPLAQETQYF	TGTGCCAGCAGCTTATCCCCCCTAGCACAAGAGACCCAGTACTTC
TRBJ1-6	few	TRBD1	TRBV6-1	CASSENSGQGDSPLHF	TGTGCCAGCAGTGAAAATTCGGGACAGGGAGATTCACCCCTCCACTTT
TRBJ1-2	few	NA	TRBV29-1	CSVKEGVVGYTF	TGCAGCGTGAAGGAGGGGGTGGTTGGCTACACCTTC
TRBJ1-2	few	TRBD1	TRBV5-4	CASSQGQVESYGYTF	TGTGCCAGCAGCCAGGGACAGGTGGAATCCTATGGCTACACCTTC
TRBJ1-2	few	NA	TRBV25-1	CASTASLGNTKPYGYTF	TGTGCCAGCACGGCCTCCCTCGGGAACACTAAACCCTATGGCTACACCTTC
TRBJ2-7	many	NA	TRBV29-1	CSVEGGAREQYF	TGCAGCGTTGAGGGTGGGGCCAGGGAGCAGTACTTC
TRBJ1-2	many	TRBD1	TRBV7-2	CASSLVLTGGKGYTF	TGTGCCAGCAGCTTAGTATTGACAGGGGGAAAGGGCTACACCTTC
TRBJ2-2	NA	NA	TRBV29-1	CSEEGGNTGELFF	TGCAGTGAAGAGGGGGGGAACACCGGGGAGCTGTTTTTT
TRBJ2-3	many	NA	TRBV25-1	CASSELTPGVGTDTQYF	TGTGCCAGCAGTGAATTGACCCCAGGGGTCGGCACAGATACGCAGTATTTT
TRBJ2-3	NA	NA	TRBV11-2	CASSLGGPPSTDTQYF	TGTGCCAGCAGCTTAGGGGGGCCCCCCAGCACAGATACGCAGTATTTT
TRBJ1-1	NA	NA	TRBV3-1	CASSQVLQEWAEAFF	TGTGCCAGCAGCCAAGTGCTACAGGAGTGGGCTGAAGCTTTCTTT
TRBJ2-7	few	NA	TRBV7-2	CASSLAIYEQYF	TGTGCCAGCAGCTTAGCCATCTACGAGCAGTACTTC
TRBJ1-3	NA	NA	TRBV5-1	CASSLQGGNTIYF	TGCGCCAGCAGCTTGCAGGGGGGAAACACCATATATTTT
TRBJ1-2	many	NA	TRBV7-9	CASSLGLPYGYTF	TGTGCCAGCAGCTTAGGACTGCCCTATGGCTACACCTTC
TRBJ2-5	few	NA	TRBV9	CASSSHLDLGTQYF	TGTGCCAGCAGCTCACACCTAGACCTGGGGACCCAGTACTTC
TRBJ2-1	NA	TRBD2	TRBV13	CASSLGLLAGVRHEQFF	TGTGCCAGCAGCTTGGGGTTACTAGCGGGAGTTAGGCATGAGCAGTTCTTC